These 26 T cell receptor beta chains came from one sample sequenced in a study of breast tumors, draining lymph nodes, adjacent tissues. MiXCR, run by TCRdb on the multiplex PCR reads, gives a single entry per CDR3 protein. The sample includes around 230,000 distinct CDR3 sequences, under 35% of them seen just once. Axillary draining lymph nodes of breast cancer patients supplied the node samples. Sample: axillary lymph node tissue. The source is a female donor with breast cancer. Some clones in this sample may be carry-over from other donors' samples.

This clonotype was seen at least ten times. CDR3 residues: CASSASPGRNEKLFF. In nucleotides, the CDR3 is TGTGCCAGCAGCGCTTCCCCAGGGAGAAATGAAAAACTGTTTTTT. V usage is TRBV2 and J usage is TRBJ1-4; possibly TRBD1 for D (5 bases). The CDR3 totals 15 residues. CDR1 and CDR2 (germline): SNHLY, FYNNEI. The V end lost 6 bases, the J end lost 5 bases, and 16 bases lay between the germline ends.

This clonotype has only a few counts. This rearrangement joins TRBV11-2 to TRBJ2-4; 8 bases align to TRBD1. CDR1 is SGHAT, CDR2 FQNNGV, per germline. This CDR3 region has 15 residues. The V segment lost 1 base and the J segment 8 bases; nucleotides outside the gene matches: 7. The CDR3 reads CASSLVRTGRDIQYF. The CDR3 nucleotides are TGTGCCAGCAGCTTAGTTCGGACAGGGCGGGACATTCAGTACTTC.

This clonotype was seen many times. The V call is TRBV6-5, the J call TRBJ2-7, with TRBD2 matching over 7 bases. Trimming took 7 bases from V and 5 from J; bases not matched to a gene: 11. The CDR3 spans 14 residues. Germline V gene data show CDR1 as MNHEY and CDR2 as SVGAGI. CDR3 sequence: CASTISGNMDEQYF. DNA for the CDR3: TGTGCCAGCACCATCAGCGGGAACATGGACGAGCAGTACTTC.

This CDR3 reads CASSLQAADTQYF. CDR3 coding DNA: TGTGCCAGCAGTCTTCAGGCGGCAGATACGCAGTATTTT. The chain recombines TRBV2 with TRBJ2-3; no definite D call. Germline CDR1 SNHLY, CDR2 FYNNEI. Trimming took off 5 bases at V and 4 bases at J, with 10 bases between the two ends. CDR3 length equals 13 residues.

This clonotype appeared a few times. The rearrangement joins TRBV3-1 to TRBJ1-5, with D possibly being TRBD1 (6 bases). The CDR3 runs 18 residues. Germline V CDR1 and CDR2: LGHDT, YNNKEL (reference sequence). V was cut by 0 bases and J by 2 bases, with 17 bases left in between. Here the CDR3 reads CASSQDVPGVGGNQPQHF. DNA of the CDR3: TGTGCCAGCAGCCAAGATGTTCCAGGGGTGGGGGGCAATCAGCCCCAGCATTTT. Drawing the rest from reference TRBV3-1 and TRBJ1-5, the complete variable domain is DTAVSQTPKYLVTQMGNDKSIKCEQNLGHDTMYWYKQDSKKFLKIMFSYNNKELIINETVPNRFSPKSPDKAHLNLHINSLELGDSAVYFCASSQDVPGVGGNQPQHFGDGTRLSIL.

In its sample, this clonotype was seen many times. CDR3 in amino acids: CSARDLQGLNEQFF. CDR3 nucleotides: TGCAGTGCTAGAGATCTACAGGGACTCAATGAGCAGTTCTTC. V and J are TRBV20-1 and TRBJ2-1, with D possibly being TRBD1 or TRBD2 (6 bases each). V was shortened by 0 bases and J by 6 bases, with 12 bases between the two germline ends. This CDR3 comprises 14 residues. Germline CDR1 and CDR2: DFQATT and SNEGSKA (reference sequence).

In its sample, this clonotype was seen many times. This chain joins TRBV7-9 and TRBJ2-3; TRBD2 matches 12 bases. Trimming took 5 bases from V and 2 from J; bases not matched to a gene: 5. From germline, CDR1 is SEHNR and CDR2 FQNEAQ (reference sequence). The CDR3 length is 16 residues. The CDR3 sequence: CASSGWTSGATDTQYF. CDR3 sequence (DNA): TGTGCCAGCAGCGGGTGGACTAGCGGGGCCACAGATACGCAGTATTTT. The variable domain in full, completed from reference TRBV7-9 and TRBJ2-3, reads DTGVSQNPRHKITKRGQNVTFRCDPISEHNRLYWYRQTLGQGPEFLTYFQNEAQLEKSRLLSDRFSAERPKGSFSTLEIQRTEQGDSAMYLCASSGWTSGATDTQYFGPGTRLTVL.

V usage is TRBV20-1 and J usage is TRBJ1-1; the match to TRBD1 covers 7 bases. Per germline, CDR1 DFQATT and CDR2 SNEGSKA (reference sequence). The J segment lost 4 bases and the V segment lost 1 base, leaving 9 bases of the junction unmatched. The CDR3 is 15 residues long. The CDR3 sequence is CSARGGTVIITEAFF. CDR3 bases: TGCAGTGCTAGAGGGGGGACAGTGATAATCACTGAAGCTTTCTTT.

This clonotype was counted a few times. This rearrangement joins TRBV20-1 to TRBJ1-1, with TRBD1 identical over 7 bases. V was clipped by 2 bases and J by 11 bases; unmatched bases: 8. Germline V gene sequence: CDR1 DFQATT, CDR2 SNEGSKA (reference sequence). The CDR3 is 12 amino acids. CDR3 bases: TGCAGTGCTAGAAGGGGGCGCGGAGTCGCTTTCTTT. It encodes CSARRGRGVAFF.

J is TRBJ2-1 and V is TRBV6-5; TRBD1 is a possible D gene (6 bases). The V and J ends lost 6 bases and 0 bases respectively, with 12 bases between them. The CDR3 runs 15 residues. Germline V gene data show CDR1 as MNHEY and CDR2 as SVGAGI. The CDR3 loop reads CASRNDRSSYNEQFF. CDR3 DNA: TGTGCCAGCAGAAATGACAGGAGCTCCTACAATGAGCAGTTCTTC.

With regard to this clonotype: The junction departs from germline at one end; a sequencing error may be responsible. The chain is built from TRBV9 and TRBJ1-6; weak D call: TRBD1 (5 bases). This CDR3 contains 15 residues. From germline, CDR1 is SGDLS and CDR2 YYNGEE. CDR3 in amino acids: CASSVNRTDNSPPHF. The CDR3 region has the DNA TGTGCCAGCAGCGTTAACAGGACGGATAATTCACCCCCCCACTTT.

This clonotype has a count of ten or more. This chain uses TRBV6-2 or TRBV6-3 with TRBJ2-3; 9 bases are shared with TRBD1. Looked up from germline, CDR1 is MNHEY and CDR2 is SVGEGT. Trimming at V came to 6 bases and at J to 3 bases, leaving 7 bases not matched to a gene. The length of the CDR3 is 15 residues. CDR3 sequence (DNA): TGTGCCAGCAGGAGCTGGGACAGGGTTACAGATACGCAGTATTTT. The encoded protein is CASRSWDRVTDTQYF.

Ten or more counts support this clonotype. The V and J genes are TRBV19 and TRBJ1-5; D not certain. The CDR3 is 16 amino acids. Germline V gene sequence: CDR1 LNHDA, CDR2 SQIVND (reference sequence). Trimming took off 6 bases at V and 2 bases at J, with 17 bases between the two ends. The CDR3 protein is CASRPGAGVGNQPQHF. The CDR3 bases are TGTGCCAGTAGGCCGGGAGCAGGCGTGGGCAATCAGCCCCAGCATTTT.

The sample holds many counts of this clonotype. The rearrangement joins TRBV4-1 to TRBJ1-6, with 7 bases aligning to TRBD1. Germline values: CDR1 MGHRA, CDR2 YSYEKL. The CDR3 is 18 amino acids. The V gene end was trimmed by 3 bases and the J gene end by 0 bases; junction bases not matched to a gene: 8. CDR3 bases: TGCGCCAGCAGCCAGGGGGACAGCACCTACTCCTATAATTCACCCCTCCACTTT. It specifies CASSQGDSTYSYNSPLHF.

In the case of this clonotype: A much larger clone is a single base away; this may be a read error. J is TRBJ2-3 and V is TRBV5-1; D may correspond to TRBD1 or TRBD2 (5 bases each). The CDR3 is made up of 13 amino acids. V lost 4 bases and J lost 5, with 11 bases in between. Per germline, CDR1 SGHRS and CDR2 YFSETQ. The CDR3 here is CASSRDGIDTQYF. CDR3 nucleotide sequence: TGCGCCAGCAGCCGGGACGGCATAGATACGCAGTATTTT.

There are many counts of this clonotype. The chain is built from TRBV19 and TRBJ2-1; D remains unclear. This CDR3 is built from 15 residues. The V gene's germline CDR1 is LNHDA and CDR2 SQIVND (reference sequence). V was trimmed by 0 bases and J by 0 bases, leaving 6 bases between them. The CDR3 DNA is TGTGCCAGTAGTATAGATCCCAGCTCCTACAATGAGCAGTTCTTC. This translates into CASSIDPSSYNEQFF.

This clonotype came up many times. The CDR3 region is CASRLDRGRVDSPLHF. The CDR3 coding sequence is TGTGCCAGCAGACTAGACAGGGGGCGCGTGGATTCACCCCTCCACTTT. The chain links TRBV5-6 to TRBJ1-6; 10 positions match TRBD1. There are 16 residues in the CDR3. J was trimmed by 8 bases and V by 5 bases; bases with no gene match: 10. Germline V CDR1 and CDR2: SGHDT, YYEEEE.

Written as DNA, the CDR3 is TGTGCCAGCAGCTTAGGGGACAGGGCTTCCGAGCAGTACTTC. Amino acids: CASSLGDRASEQYF. The chain uses TRBV7-9 and TRBJ2-7; 9 bases fit TRBD1. Germline trimming cut 1 base from V and 6 bases from J; bases unmatched to any gene: 4. The CDR3 is 14 amino acids. Germline CDR1 SEHNR, CDR2 FQNEAQ (reference sequence).

This clonotype has just a few counts. V is TRBV9 and J is TRBJ2-1, with TRBD2 matching 13 bases. Per germline, CDR1 SGDLS and CDR2 YYNGEE. V shed 2 bases, J shed 8 bases, and the junction held 10 bases outside the gene matches. The CDR3 is 17 residues long. The CDR3 nucleotides are TGTGCCAGCAGCGTGACTAGCGGGGGGACTTTGGAGGATGAGCAGTTCTTC. It translates to CASSVTSGGTLEDEQFF.

The V call is TRBV6-1, the J call TRBJ1-5; weak D call: TRBD1 (5 bases). Germline CDR1 and CDR2: MNHNS and SASEGT. The germline V and J ends were trimmed by 5 bases and 7 bases, with 18 bases remaining between them. The length of the CDR3 is 15 residues. CDR3 sequence reads: CASSLGGGVGQPQHF. The DNA for the CDR3 is TGTGCCAGCAGTCTTGGGGGGGGGGTAGGACAGCCCCAGCATTTT.

This clonotype has a count of ten or more. The chain is built from TRBV12-3 or TRBV12-4 and TRBJ1-6, with D possibly matching TRBD1 (6 bases). V shed 5 bases and J shed 7 bases, with 9 bases lying between them. The CDR3 spans 13 residues. The CDR3 here is CASSPGQNSPLHF. The CDR3 DNA sequence: TGTGCCAGCAGTCCCGGACAGAATTCACCCCTCCACTTT.

This clonotype has a count of ten or more. The chain joins TRBV10-3 to TRBJ1-4, with D unclear. The CDR3 covers 13 residues. The V gene's germline CDR1 is ENHRY and CDR2 SYGVKD. V gave up 2 bases and J gave up 7 bases, with 8 bases separating them. This chain's CDR3 is CAISETRLEKLFF. The CDR3 nucleotides are TGTGCCATCAGTGAGACTAGACTTGAAAAACTGTTTTTT.

This clonotype was observed many times. The chain carries TRBV3-1 and TRBJ2-5; D may correspond to TRBD1 or TRBD2 (5 bases each). Germline V gene data show CDR1 as LGHDT and CDR2 as YNNKEL (reference sequence). The CDR3 runs 12 residues. V lost 1 base and J 7 bases, leaving 7 bases between the germline ends. The CDR3: CASSQGDATQYF. The CDR3 nucleotides read TGTGCCAGCAGCCAAGGGGACGCGACCCAGTACTTC.

This clonotype was observed many times. The V call is TRBV11-2, the J call TRBJ2-3; 8 nucleotides match TRBD2. Germline V CDR1 and CDR2: SGHAT, FQNNGV. This CDR3 region has 15 residues. Trimming took 5 bases from V and 3 from J; bases not matched to a gene: 7. CDR3 sequence reads: CASSPAGAFTDTQYF. DNA of the CDR3: TGTGCCAGCAGCCCAGCGGGAGCCTTTACAGATACGCAGTATTTT. The variable domain in full, with the rest retrieved from reference TRBV11-2 and TRBJ2-3, is EAGVAQSPRYKIIEKRQSVAFWCNPISGHATLYWYQQILGQGPKLLIQFQNNGVVDDSQLPKDRFSAERLKGVDSTLKIQPAKLEDSAVYLCASSPAGAFTDTQYFGPGTRLTVL.

This clonotype has a handful of counts. The chain is built from TRBV6-1 and TRBJ1-2; D gene uncertain. Germline loops: CDR1 MNHNS, CDR2 SASEGT. V shed 0 bases and J shed 2 bases, with 7 bases lying between them. The CDR3 loop spans 14 amino acids. This CDR3 is CASSEATQNYGYTF. The CDR3 region has the DNA TGTGCCAGCAGTGAAGCTACCCAGAACTATGGCTACACCTTC.

This clonotype was counted many times. This chain links TRBV6-1 with TRBJ1-6; D might be TRBD1 (5 bases). CDR1 is MNHNS, CDR2 SASEGT, per germline. This CDR3 is built from 15 residues. The V and J ends lost 7 bases and 10 bases respectively, with 20 bases between them. The CDR3, as DNA: TGTGCCAGCACCCTCCCGGCAGGGATCAGGTCACCCCTCCACTTT. This codes for CASTLPAGIRSPLHF.